The 17 T cell receptor beta chains presented below share a single source sample, sequenced in a study of CD8+ T cells in alopecia areata. Sorting of CD4+ cells into CD25+CD127- cells (for about 5 patients) was performed. Extracted from the samples, RNA was reverse transcribed into cDNA to serve as the sequencing template. The assay was immunoSEQ multiplex PCR, and TCRdb's table has in-frame clones only and misses some. The table has 30,000 to 45,000 clones, around half seen once. The sequenced sample was CD4+ Tregs sorted from blood. Receptor source: a human donor with alopecia areata.

The rearrangement uses TRBV10-3 and TRBJ2-7; a possible D gene is TRBD2 (6 bases). This CDR3 has 14 residues. Germline lookup yields CDR1 ENHRY and CDR2 SYGVKD. V lost 3 bases and J 2 bases, leaving 11 bases between the germline ends. The CDR3, as DNA: TGTGCCATCAGTGACTCGGGGGTTCCCTACGAGCAGTACTTC. It encodes CAISDSGVPYEQYF.

The chain couples TRBV4-3 to TRBJ2-5; perhaps D is TRBD1 or TRBD2 (5 bases each). The CDR3 is 17 amino acids. Germline CDR1 is LGHNA and CDR2 is YSLEER. V lost 1 base to trimming and J lost 1 base, with 16 bases between them. CDR3 amino acids: CASSQVGSGTSQETQYF. The CDR3 coding sequence is TGCGCCAGCAGCCAAGTAGGGTCAGGGACGTCCCAAGAGACCCAGTACTTC.

This chain links TRBV15 with TRBJ2-3, with D possibly TRBD2 on 6 matching bases. The CDR3 has 17 amino acids. Germline CDR1 is LNHNV and CDR2 is YYDKDF (reference sequence). V was trimmed by 0 bases and J by 0 bases, leaving 13 bases between them. The CDR3 nucleotides are TGTGCCACCAGCAGAGATAAGTGGGAGGCTAGCACAGATACGCAGTATTTT. Protein: CATSRDKWEASTDTQYF.

This chain uses TRBV7-9 with TRBJ2-3; no firm D call. The CDR3 is 13 amino acids. Trimming pared 1 base from V and 4 bases from J, leaving 6 bases between. Germline CDR1 SEHNR, CDR2 FQNEAQ (reference sequence). The CDR3: CASSLVLSDTQYF. The DNA for the CDR3 is TGTGCCAGCAGCTTAGTACTGTCAGATACGCAGTATTTT.

The J gene is TRBJ1-4, the V gene TRBV29-1; D ambiguous. The CDR3 loop spans 13 amino acids. Germline CDR1 SQVTM, CDR2 ANQGSEA. V was clipped by 0 bases and J by 8 bases, with 10 bases between them. The CDR3 loop is CSVEEQKGEKLFF. CDR3 in DNA: TGCAGCGTTGAAGAACAGAAAGGCGAAAAACTGTTTTTT. The complete variable domain, with remaining parts taken from reference TRBV29-1 and TRBJ1-4, reads SAVISQKPSRDICQRGTSLTIQCQVDSQVTMMFWYRQQPGQSLTLIATANQGSEATYESGFVIDKFPISRPNLTFSTLTVSNMSPEDSSIYLCSVEEQKGEKLFFGSGTQLSVL.

This chain links TRBV5-6 with TRBJ2-3, with TRBD2 matching 13 bases. The V and J ends lost 2 bases and 4 bases, in that order; junction bases with no gene match: 4. Germline V lookup: CDR1 SGHDT, CDR2 YYEEEE. The CDR3 is made up of 16 amino acids. CDR3 residues: CASSFTSGGAADTQYF. CDR3 DNA sequence: TGTGCCAGCAGCTTTACTAGCGGGGGGGCCGCAGATACGCAGTATTTT. The complete variable domain, with remaining parts taken from reference TRBV5-6 and TRBJ2-3, reads DAGVTQSPTHLIKTRGQQVTLRCSPKSGHDTVSWYQQALGQGPQFIFQYYEEEERQRGNFPDRFSGHQFPNYSSELNVNALLLGDSALYLCASSFTSGGAADTQYFGPGTRLTVL.

J is TRBJ2-7 and V is TRBV5-1; D may match TRBD1 or TRBD2 (5 bases each). This CDR3 comprises 15 residues. Trimming removed 4 bases at V and 1 base at J, with 15 bases between. Per the germline V gene, CDR1 is SGHRS and CDR2 is YFSETQ. For the CDR3, the DNA is TGCGCCAGCAGCCACGGGGCCTTCAAATCCTACGAGCAGTACTTC. It encodes CASSHGAFKSYEQYF.

V usage is TRBV5-1 and J usage is TRBJ2-1, with 9 positions matching TRBD2. The germline V gene has CDR1 SGHRS and CDR2 YFSETQ. This CDR3 is 16 amino acids long. V trimming: 0 bases; J trimming: 5 bases; junction bases outside the gene matches: 6. The CDR3 DNA is TGCGCCAGCAGCTTGGCCCGGCTAGCGGGGAACAATGAGCAGTTCTTC. It specifies CASSLARLAGNNEQFF.

This chain joins TRBV18 and TRBJ2-1; D possibly corresponds to TRBD1 (6 bases). Trimming shortened V by 3 bases and J by 3 bases, and 9 bases separated the two germline ends. This CDR3 comprises 14 residues. Germline loops: CDR1 KGHSH, CDR2 LQKENI. The CDR3 reads CASSPRDNYNEQFF. The CDR3 nucleotides read TGTGCCAGCTCACCTCGGGACAACTACAATGAGCAGTTCTTC.

The gene calls are TRBV7-2 and TRBJ1-5; no definite D call. The ends were cut back, 6 bases at V and 6 bases at J, with 9 bases in the middle. This CDR3 comprises 12 residues. Germline V gene data show CDR1 as SGHTA and CDR2 as FQGNSA. In DNA, the CDR3 is TGTGCCAGCAGTCTGCAAGGTCAGCCCCAGCATTTT. It encodes CASSLQGQPQHF.

CDR3 region: CASSIDGQSPTYEQYF. CDR3 nucleotides: TGTGCCAGTAGTATAGATGGACAGTCTCCCACCTACGAGCAGTACTTC. V usage is TRBV19 and J usage is TRBJ2-7; tentatively, D is TRBD1 (6 bases). The CDR3 totals 16 residues. V was cut by 0 bases and J by 2 bases, with 14 bases left in between. In germline, CDR1 is LNHDA, CDR2 SQIVND (reference sequence).

J is TRBJ2-7 and V is TRBV2; D unresolved. CDR3 size: 15 residues. V dropped 3 bases and J dropped 2 bases, with 14 bases sitting between them. Per the germline V gene, CDR1 is SNHLY and CDR2 is FYNNEI. Here the CDR3 reads CASSEVSAVPYEQYF. The CDR3 DNA reads as TGTGCCAGCAGTGAGGTCTCCGCGGTTCCCTACGAGCAGTACTTC.

The chain couples TRBV5-1 to TRBJ2-7; D possibly uses TRBD1 or TRBD2 (7 bases each). Between the trimmed V and J ends, which lost 4 bases and 0 bases, there was a span of 14 bases. This CDR3 is built from 15 residues. The germline V gene has CDR1 SGHRS and CDR2 YFSETQ. The CDR3, as DNA: TGCGCCAGCAGCGGGGGGGACAGACTCTCCTACGAGCAGTACTTC. This codes for CASSGGDRLSYEQYF.

This chain joins TRBV5-6 and TRBJ2-7; D is undetermined. The CDR3 consists of 15 residues. Trimming took off 0 bases at V and 1 base at J, with 11 bases between the two ends. CDR1 is SGHDT and CDR2 is YYEEEE in the germline V gene. The chain's CDR3 is CASSLVPGGSYEQYF. In nucleotides, the CDR3 is TGTGCCAGCAGCTTGGTTCCGGGTGGATCCTACGAGCAGTACTTC.

This clone was picked up a small number of times. The chain is built from TRBV28 and TRBJ1-2; no definite D call. The CDR3 length is 14 residues. The germline CDR1 and CDR2 sequences are MDHEN and SYDVKM. The V end was cut by 4 bases, the J end by 3 bases, with 12 bases between. The CDR3 DNA follows: TGTGCCAGCAGTTCCCTTGGCGTAGACTATGGCTACACCTTC. Translated: CASSSLGVDYGYTF.

This chain connects TRBV28 to TRBJ2-2; D is uncertain. Trimming shortened V by 10 bases and J by 5 bases, and 8 bases separated the two germline ends. This CDR3 is built from 11 residues. The germline gives CDR1 MDHEN, CDR2 SYDVKM. CDR3 sequence (DNA): TGTGCCACCGAAAGGACCGGGGAGCTGTTTTTT. Residues: CATERTGELFF.

This clone was picked up a small number of times. The chain has TRBV18 and TRBJ2-2, with TRBD1 matching over 9 bases. V lost 0 bases, J lost 5 bases, and 1 base stayed unmatched. The CDR3 loop spans 15 amino acids. CDR1 is KGHSH and CDR2 is LQKENI in the germline V gene. This chain's CDR3 is CASSPPQGATGELFF. The CDR3 DNA sequence: TGTGCCAGCTCACCACCACAGGGGGCAACCGGGGAGCTGTTTTTT.